This T cell receptor (beta chain) came from a study of identical twins. Germline values: CDR1 SGDLS, CDR2 YYNGEE. J was trimmed by 5 bases and V by 0 bases; bases with no gene match: 1. The CDR3 loop spans 16 amino acids. A single record per CDR3 protein comes from TCRdb applying MiXCR to the 5' RACE reads. The data hold under 400,000 distinct CDR3 sequences, with approximately 9.1% observed a single time. Study-wide results and caveats: Twins showed weaker excess sharing in their beta out-of-frame sequences.

Regarding this clonotype: Its antigen is not identified.

The receptor was derived from a woman in her 50s in good health. V is TRBV9 and J is TRBJ2-2, with 13 bases that match TRBD2. Sequencing was performed on naive T cells sorted from blood. The CDR3 protein is CASSVGLAGGTGELFF. The DNA of the CDR3 is TGTGCCAGCAGCGTAGGACTAGCGGGAGGAACCGGGGAGCTGTTTTTT.